This T cell receptor (beta chain) was captured in a study of CD8+ T cells in alopecia areata (dated by TCRdb to 2017 to 2018). Context from the whole study: The treated patients, all with moderate-to-severe alopecia areata, were enrolled in an open-label pilot trial of oral tofacitinib given at 5 to 10 mg twice daily. Clonality in the scalp was compared among normal scalp (n=4), patchy alopecia areata scalp (n=8), and alopecia totalis/universalis scalp (n=8). immunoSEQ multiplex PCR using 35 Vbeta forward primers and 13 Jbeta reverse primers was used to amplify TCRbeta CDR3 regions. The RNA source kit depended on sample type: the PAXgene miRNA kit for fixed scalp, the miRNeasy kit for PBMCs, and the RNeasy kit for mouse skin. In both human patients and the C3H/HeJ mouse model, the study applied high-throughput TCRbeta sequencing to look at T cell clonal expansion in alopecia areata. In treated patients, disease severity was measured using the SALT score, which gives the percentage of scalp surface area affected. Patients on tofacitinib were biopsied at baseline and after 4 and 24 weeks of treatment, and several of the patients also had a later scalp biopsy. Scalp tissue and sorted CD4+ and CD8+ peripheral blood T cells from patchy and totalis/universalis alopecia areata patients and from healthy controls were covered by human TCRbeta sequencing. Patients stayed on tofacitinib for 6 to 18 months and then had 6 months of follow-up off drug so that delayed response and recurrence could be assessed. Beyond this particular receptor, the publication reports: Many expanded lesional clones were found to persist in scalp and blood during tofacitinib treatment, and relapse after treatment cessation may be partly explained by this persistence. Because the treated cohort was small and had only one nonresponder, larger studies are needed to examine links between baseline CD8+ expansion and response. Tofacitinib significantly decreased scalp clonality and the number of expanded CD8+ clones among the top 100 scalp clones. Compared with normal scalp, lesional scalp had higher clonality and more expanded CD8+ clones, particularly in alopecia totalis/universalis, a pattern that suggests antigenic drive. Compared with mice, TCR sequences shared between patients were less clear, possibly partly because of HLA diversity across the patient population. Unlike mouse skin, where gammadelta T cells dominate, normal human skin contains resident alphabeta T cells that get sequenced too, which complicates analysis of the scalp TCR repertoire.

The CDR3, from cysteine to phenylalanine, totals 15 residues. Solely the CDR3 DNA is kept, with 45 bases framed from the first base. The germline V gene yields KGHSH for CDR1 and LQKENI for CDR2. Germline trimming amounts to 3 bases on V and 4 bases on J, with 8 as the count of junction bases outside the gene matches. The library relied on the immunoSEQ multiplex PCR assay. RNA was extracted from all samples and reverse transcribed into cDNA, which served as template for TCR sequencing. SuperScript III was used for first-strand cDNA synthesis, primed with a 2:1 mix of oligo-dT and random hexamers. A synthetic immune receptor repertoire was used to gauge amplification bias, and whatever bias remained was removed computationally. Per the original workflow: After raw reads were preprocessed to remove errors, the CDR3 was defined following IMGT conventions as running from the conserved cysteine to phenylalanine. To get clonality, Shannon entropy was normalized by log2 of the number of productive unique TCRs and the result was subtracted from 1. Scalp TCRbeta sequences were cross-referenced with sorted blood CD4 and CD8 repertoires so that the CD4 or CD8 identity of scalp clones could be inferred. TCRdb's version of the immuneACCESS table is confined to in-frame rearrangements and falls short of the full clone set. An unresolved V gene accounts for under half of the shortfall where checked; the remainder is of unknown origin. V and J calls and clone size are copied from that table; D and trimming were computed from the DNA. The sample yields 200,000 to 250,000 clones; 35% to 40% were counted once. 0.48% of the sample is held by the ten biggest clonotypes.

The treatment or condition label here, explained by the study, means: oral pan-JAK inhibitor, 5-10 mg twice daily. Peripheral blood and lesional scalp punch biopsies were obtained from patients with alopecia areata. PBMCs were isolated by density centrifugation and stained for CD3, CD4 and CD8, and CD4+ and CD8+ T cells were sorted on a FACSAria. As concerns this clone: There is no known antigen for this receptor. Within one base of it there is no much larger clone, and no base qualities were kept.

This receptor was obtained from a human donor with alopecia areata. In this chain, TRBV18 is recombined with TRBJ1-1; 7 junctional bases match TRBD1. Sequenced here: CD4+ T cells sorted from blood, sampled at approximately week 34, from a patient treated with tofacitinib. CDR3 loop: CASSPNEDRITEAFF. In nucleotide form, the sequence is TGTGCCAGCTCACCCAACGAGGACAGGATCACTGAAGCTTTCTTT.